This T cell receptor beta chain was documented in a study of regulatory T cells in long-lasting Graves disease. The study's findings and limits: Accuracy may have been reduced by the small sample size.

Time point defined: persistent/refractory GD, antithyroid drugs over 5 years with positive TRAb. Preparation of the TCR library used RNA extracted from PBMCs. Germline V CDR1 and CDR2: MDHEN, SYDVKM. V lost 3 bases to trimming and J lost 3 bases, with 8 bases between them. CDR3 length: 13 residues. About this clonotype: Its antigen remains unidentified. One base away lies a much larger clone, so this may be a sequencing read error.

According to the study, TCR beta libraries were built with iRepertoire HTBI primers and CDR3-region Arm-PCR. As handled by the study authors: Across the samples, identification revealed just over 60 TRBV and about 15 TRBJ segments. TCRdb passed the multiplex PCR reads through MiXCR, listing each CDR3 protein once. TCRdb, rather than the study authors, made the V and J calls. The data contain around 500,000 distinct CDR3 sequences, around 20% of them singletons. The TCR comes from a female donor with Graves disease. The sequencing here drew on peripheral blood mononuclear cells (PBMCs), taken when the disease was refractory, from a patient treated with antithyroid drugs. The rearrangement links TRBV28 to TRBJ1-2; the D gene is possibly TRBD1 (6 bases). The DNA of the CDR3 is TGTGCCAGCAGTTTGCCAGGGGACTATGGCTACACCTTC. Translating it yields CASSLPGDYGYTF.